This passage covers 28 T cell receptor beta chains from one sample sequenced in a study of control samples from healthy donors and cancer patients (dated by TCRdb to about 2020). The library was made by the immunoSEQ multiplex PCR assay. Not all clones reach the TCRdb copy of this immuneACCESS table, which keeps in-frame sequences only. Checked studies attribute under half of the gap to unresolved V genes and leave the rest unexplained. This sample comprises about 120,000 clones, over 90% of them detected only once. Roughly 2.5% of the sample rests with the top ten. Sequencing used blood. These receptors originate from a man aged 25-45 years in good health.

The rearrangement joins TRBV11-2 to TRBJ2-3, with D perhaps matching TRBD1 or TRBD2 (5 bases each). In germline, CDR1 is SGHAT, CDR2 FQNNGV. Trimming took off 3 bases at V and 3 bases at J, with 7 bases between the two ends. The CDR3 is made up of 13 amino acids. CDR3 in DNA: TGTGCCAGCAGCTTGGGGGTTACAGATACGCAGTATTTT. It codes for CASSLGVTDTQYF.

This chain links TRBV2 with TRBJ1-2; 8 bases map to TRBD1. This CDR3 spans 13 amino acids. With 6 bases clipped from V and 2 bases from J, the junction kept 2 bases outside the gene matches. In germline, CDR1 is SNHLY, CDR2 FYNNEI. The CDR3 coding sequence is TGTGCCAGCAGCCGGACAGGGAACTATGGCTACACCTTC. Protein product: CASSRTGNYGYTF.

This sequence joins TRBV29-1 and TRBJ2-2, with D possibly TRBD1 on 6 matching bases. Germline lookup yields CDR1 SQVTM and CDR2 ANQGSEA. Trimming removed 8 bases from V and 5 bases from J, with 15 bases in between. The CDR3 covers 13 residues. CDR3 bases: TGCAGCTATTTACAGGGAAGAACCGGGGAGCTGTTTTTT. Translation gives CSYLQGRTGELFF.

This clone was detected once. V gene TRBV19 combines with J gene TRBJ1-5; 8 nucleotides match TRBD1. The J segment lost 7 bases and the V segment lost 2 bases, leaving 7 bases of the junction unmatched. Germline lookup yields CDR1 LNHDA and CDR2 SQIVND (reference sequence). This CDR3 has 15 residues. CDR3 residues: CASSISQGADQPQHF. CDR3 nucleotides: TGTGCCAGTAGTATATCGCAGGGGGCTGACCAGCCCCAGCATTTT.

The CDR3 DNA reads TGTGCCAGTAGGCCCGGGGGAACGTGGGGTTCCTACAATGAGCAGTTCTTC. Translating gives CASRPGGTWGSYNEQFF. This chain uses TRBV19 with TRBJ2-1; possibly TRBD2 for D (6 bases). Germline-derived CDR1 and CDR2 are LNHDA and SQIVND (reference sequence). This CDR3 contains 17 residues. V was pared by 6 bases and J by 1 base, with 19 bases between.

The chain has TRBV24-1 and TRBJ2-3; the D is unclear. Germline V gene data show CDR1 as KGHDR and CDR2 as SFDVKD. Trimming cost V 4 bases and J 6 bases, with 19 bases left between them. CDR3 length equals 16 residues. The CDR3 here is CATSDPSPLSADTQYF. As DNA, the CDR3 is TGTGCCACCAGTGACCCCTCTCCATTAAGCGCCGATACGCAGTATTTT.

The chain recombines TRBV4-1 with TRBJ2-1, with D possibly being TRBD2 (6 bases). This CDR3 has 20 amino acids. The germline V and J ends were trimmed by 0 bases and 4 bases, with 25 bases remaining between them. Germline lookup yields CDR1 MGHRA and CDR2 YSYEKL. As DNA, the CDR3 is TGCGCCAGCAGCCAAGACCCCGACAGTGGGTCGGCGGGACTTTACAATGAGCAGTTCTTC. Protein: CASSQDPDSGSAGLYNEQFF.

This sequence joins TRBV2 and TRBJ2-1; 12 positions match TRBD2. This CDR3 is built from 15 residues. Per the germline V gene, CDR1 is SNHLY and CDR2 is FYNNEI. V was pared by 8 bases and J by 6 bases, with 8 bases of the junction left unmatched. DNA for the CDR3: TGTGCCAGCGGGGGTGAGACTAGCGGGGGCAATGAGCAGTTCTTC. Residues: CASGGETSGGNEQFF.

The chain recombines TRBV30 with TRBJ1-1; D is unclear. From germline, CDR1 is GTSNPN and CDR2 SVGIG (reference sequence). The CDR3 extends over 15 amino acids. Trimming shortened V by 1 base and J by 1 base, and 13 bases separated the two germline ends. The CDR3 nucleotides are TGTGCCTGGAGTGGGTCTGTCAGAGGGAACACTGAAGCTTTCTTT. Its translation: CAWSGSVRGNTEAFF.

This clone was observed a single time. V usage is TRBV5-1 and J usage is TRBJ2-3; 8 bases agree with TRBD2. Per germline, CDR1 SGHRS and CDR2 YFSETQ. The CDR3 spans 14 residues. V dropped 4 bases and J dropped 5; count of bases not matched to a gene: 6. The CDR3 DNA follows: TGCGCCAGCAGCCCCGGGGGGGGCCAAGATACGCAGTATTTT. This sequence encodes CASSPGGGQDTQYF.

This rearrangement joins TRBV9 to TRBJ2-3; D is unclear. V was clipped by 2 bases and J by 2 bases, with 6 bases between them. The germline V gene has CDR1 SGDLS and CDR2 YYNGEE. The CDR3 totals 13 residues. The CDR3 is CASSVLLTDTQYF. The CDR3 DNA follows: TGTGCCAGCAGCGTCCTTCTCACAGATACGCAGTATTTT.

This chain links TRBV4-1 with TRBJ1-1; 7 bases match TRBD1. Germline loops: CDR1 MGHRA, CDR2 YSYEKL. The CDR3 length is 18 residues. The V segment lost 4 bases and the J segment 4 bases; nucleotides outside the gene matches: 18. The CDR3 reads CASSPTSMTGLVSTEAFF. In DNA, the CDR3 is TGCGCCAGCAGCCCCACCTCGATGACAGGGTTGGTGAGCACTGAAGCTTTCTTT.

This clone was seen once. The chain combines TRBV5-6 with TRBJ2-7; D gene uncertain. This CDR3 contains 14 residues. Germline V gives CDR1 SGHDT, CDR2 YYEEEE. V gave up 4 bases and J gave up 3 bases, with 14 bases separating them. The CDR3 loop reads CASSPFGRHYEQYF. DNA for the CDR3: TGTGCCAGCAGCCCATTCGGACGGCACTACGAGCAGTACTTC.

CDR3 sequence (DNA): TGCGCCAGCAGCCACGGTGCTGATGTTGGTGAGCAGTTCTTC. Translation: CASSHGADVGEQFF. The V and J genes are TRBV5-1 and TRBJ2-1, with D uncertain. Trimming left V 4 bases short and J 9 bases short, with 17 bases between. Per the germline V gene, CDR1 is SGHRS and CDR2 is YFSETQ. The CDR3 covers 14 residues. The whole variable domain, remainder taken from reference TRBV5-1 and TRBJ2-1, is KAGVTQTPRYLIKTRGQQVTLSCSPISGHRSVSWYQQTPGQGLQFLFEYFSETQRNKGNFPGRFSGRQFSNSRSEMNVSTLELGDSALYLCASSHGADVGEQFFGPGTRLTVL.

DNA for the CDR3: TGTGCCAGCAGCAAACTCCCAAGACAGTCTAATGAAAAACTGTTTTTT. It encodes CASSKLPRQSNEKLFF. This sequence joins TRBV21-1 and TRBJ1-4; the tabulated D call, TRBD1, remains unverified against the DNA. TRBV21-1 is reported as a pseudogene. The CDR3 extends over 16 amino acids.

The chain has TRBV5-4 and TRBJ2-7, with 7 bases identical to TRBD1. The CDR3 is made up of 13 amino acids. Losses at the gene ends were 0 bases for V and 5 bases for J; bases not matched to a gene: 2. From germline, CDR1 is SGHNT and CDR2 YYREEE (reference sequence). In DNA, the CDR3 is TGTGCCAGCAGCTTGGGAGGGGGCGACGAGCAGTACTTC. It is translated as CASSLGGGDEQYF.

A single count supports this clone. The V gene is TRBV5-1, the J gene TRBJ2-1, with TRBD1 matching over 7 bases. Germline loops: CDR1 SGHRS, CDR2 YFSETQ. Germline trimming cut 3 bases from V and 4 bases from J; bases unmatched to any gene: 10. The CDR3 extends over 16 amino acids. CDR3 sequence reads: CASSSTGPNEYNEQFF. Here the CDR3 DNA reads TGCGCCAGCAGCTCGACAGGGCCGAACGAGTACAATGAGCAGTTCTTC. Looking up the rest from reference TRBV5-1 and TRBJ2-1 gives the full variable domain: KAGVTQTPRYLIKTRGQQVTLSCSPISGHRSVSWYQQTPGQGLQFLFEYFSETQRNKGNFPGRFSGRQFSNSRSEMNVSTLELGDSALYLCASSSTGPNEYNEQFFGPGTRLTVL.

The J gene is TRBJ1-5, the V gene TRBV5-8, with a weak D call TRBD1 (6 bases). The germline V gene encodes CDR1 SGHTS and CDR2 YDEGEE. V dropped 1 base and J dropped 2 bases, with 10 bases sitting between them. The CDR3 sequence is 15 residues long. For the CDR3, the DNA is TGTGCCAGCAGCTTGAACAGGGCTGGCAATCAGCCCCAGCATTTT. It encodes CASSLNRAGNQPQHF. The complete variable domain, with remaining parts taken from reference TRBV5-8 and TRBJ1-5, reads EAGVTQSPTHLIKTRGQQATLRCSPISGHTSVYWYQQALGLGLQFLLWYDEGEERNRGNFPPRFSGRQFPNYSSELNVNALELEDSALYLCASSLNRAGNQPQHFGDGTRLSIL.

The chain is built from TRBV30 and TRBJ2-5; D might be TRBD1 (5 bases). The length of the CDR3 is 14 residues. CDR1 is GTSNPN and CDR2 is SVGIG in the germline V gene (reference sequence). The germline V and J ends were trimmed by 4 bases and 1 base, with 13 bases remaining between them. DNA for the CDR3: TGTGCCTGGAATAGACCGACAGTCCAAGAGACCCAGTACTTC. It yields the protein CAWNRPTVQETQYF.

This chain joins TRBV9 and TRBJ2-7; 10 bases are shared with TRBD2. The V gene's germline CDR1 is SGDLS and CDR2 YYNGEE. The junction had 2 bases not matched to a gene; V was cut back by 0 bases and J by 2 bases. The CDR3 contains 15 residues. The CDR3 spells CASSVGTSGAYEQYF. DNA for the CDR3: TGTGCCAGCAGCGTAGGGACTAGCGGAGCCTACGAGCAGTACTTC.

CDR3 sequence reads: CASSFRGQGPYEQYV. CDR3 nucleotides: TGTGCCAGCAGTTTTCGGGGACAGGGACCCTACGAGCAGTACGTC. This chain joins TRBV27 and TRBJ2-7; 9 bases agree with TRBD1. The junction had 5 bases not matched to a gene; V was cut back by 3 bases and J by 2 bases. Germline V gives CDR1 MNHEY, CDR2 SMNVEV (reference sequence). The CDR3 is 15 residues long.

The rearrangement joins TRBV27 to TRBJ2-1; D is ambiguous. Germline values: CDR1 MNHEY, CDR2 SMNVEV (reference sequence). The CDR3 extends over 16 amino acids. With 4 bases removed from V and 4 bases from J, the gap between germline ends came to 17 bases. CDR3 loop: CASSSQRERLYNEQFF. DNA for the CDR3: TGTGCCAGCAGTTCTCAGAGAGAGAGATTATACAATGAGCAGTTCTTC.

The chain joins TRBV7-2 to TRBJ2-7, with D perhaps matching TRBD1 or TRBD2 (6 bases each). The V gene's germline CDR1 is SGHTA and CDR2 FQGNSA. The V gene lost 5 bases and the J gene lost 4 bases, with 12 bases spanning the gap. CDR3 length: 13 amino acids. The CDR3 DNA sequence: TGTGCCAGCAGCCTAACAGGGACTTACGAGCAGTACGTC. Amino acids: CASSLTGTYEQYV.

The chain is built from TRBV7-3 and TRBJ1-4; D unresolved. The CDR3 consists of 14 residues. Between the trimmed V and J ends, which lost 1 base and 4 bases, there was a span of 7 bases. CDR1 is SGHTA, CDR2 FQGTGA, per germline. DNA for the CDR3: TGTGCCAGCAGCTTAAATTATGGTAATGAAAAACTGTTTTTT. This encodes CASSLNYGNEKLFF.

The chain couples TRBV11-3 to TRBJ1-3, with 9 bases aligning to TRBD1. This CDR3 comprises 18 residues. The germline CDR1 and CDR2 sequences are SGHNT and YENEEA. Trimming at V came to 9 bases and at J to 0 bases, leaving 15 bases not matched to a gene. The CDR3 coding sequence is TGTGCCAGTAGGGGGACAGGGTGCGAAAAGACCTCTGGAAACACCATATATTTT. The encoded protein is CASRGTGCEKTSGNTIYF.

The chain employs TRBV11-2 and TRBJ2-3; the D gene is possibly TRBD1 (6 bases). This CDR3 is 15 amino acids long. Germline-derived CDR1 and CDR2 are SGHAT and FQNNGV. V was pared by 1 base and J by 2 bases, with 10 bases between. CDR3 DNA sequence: TGTGCCAGCAGCTTAGGGGGGCTCTTCACAGATACGCAGTATTTT. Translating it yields CASSLGGLFTDTQYF.

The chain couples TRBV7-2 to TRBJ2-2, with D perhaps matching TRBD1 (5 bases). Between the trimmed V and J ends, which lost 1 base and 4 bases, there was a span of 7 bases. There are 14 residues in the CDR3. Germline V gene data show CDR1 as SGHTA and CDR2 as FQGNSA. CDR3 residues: CASSLGGTTGELFF. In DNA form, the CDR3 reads TGTGCCAGCAGCTTAGGGGGCACCACCGGGGAGCTGTTTTTT.

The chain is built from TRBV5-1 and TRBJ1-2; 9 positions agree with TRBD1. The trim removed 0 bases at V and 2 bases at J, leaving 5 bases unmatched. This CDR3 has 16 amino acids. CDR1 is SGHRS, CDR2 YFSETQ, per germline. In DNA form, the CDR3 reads TGCGCCAGCAGCTTGGGTACAGGGGGCAAAAACTATGGCTACACCTTC. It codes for CASSLGTGGKNYGYTF.